The present T cell receptor beta chain was sequenced within a study of T cell repertoires in cytomegalovirus infection. Study-level results: There were HLA-C-restricted CMV-specific TCR beta clonotypes dominating the ex vivo response. There were carriers of CMV plus the relevant HLA, and cumulative public TCR beta family frequency identified them.

The junction had 4 bases not matched to a gene; V was cut back by 2 bases and J by 4 bases. There are 14 residues in the CDR3. Comment on this clonotype: Its antigen is unidentified.

Each CDR3 protein gets one entry after TCRdb re-called the reads with MiXCR. Among 650,000 to 850,000 distinct CDR3 sequences, under 35% were seen once, and the ten largest hold around 13%. The rearrangement uses TRBV12-3 or TRBV12-4 and TRBJ2-5, with 7 bases that match TRBD2. This clonotype was sampled from a human donor in good health (CMV status not recorded). Some clones in this sample may be carry-over from other donors' samples. Material: cultured CD8+ T cells from PBMCs, obtained from culture after CMV antigen stimulation. The CDR3 DNA follows: TGTGCCAGCAGTTTAAAGGGCGGGGGAGAGACCCAGTACTTC. Translating it yields CASSLKGGGETQYF.